The clone carrying this TCR beta chain was seen a handful of times. Source study methods: Counts of nucleated cells, estimated from reference gene primer amplification, were obtained. The repertoire was sequenced with immunoSEQ multiplex PCR; TCRdb's copy has only in-frame clones and lacks some. The V and J calls and clone size are taken from that table; D and trimming were inferred from the DNA. This table has more than 150,000 clones, about 85% appearing once. The sample belongs to a study of blood T cell repertoires in COVID-19. Overall study: PBMCs, B-cell-depleted T cells, or T cells provided the cDNA or gDNA that made up the material.

CDR3 length equals 15 residues. Losses at the gene ends were 5 bases for V and 2 bases for J; bases not matched to a gene: 6. Germline V gives CDR1 SGHAT, CDR2 FQDESV (reference sequence). The age range of participants was 18 to 89 years, with residence in approximately 25 US areas. Categorization into cohorts depended on clinical history that participants reported. The source of this sequence is a woman in her 50s who had recovered from COVID-19. The chain recombines TRBV11-1 with TRBJ2-1, with 7 bases fitting TRBD2. The sequencing sample was made of PBMCs or T cells enriched from blood (not recorded which). The CDR3 DNA sequence: TGTGCCAGCAGCCAAGCGGGATCACCCTACAATGAGCAGTTCTTC. Translated, it gives CASSQAGSPYNEQFF.